These T cell receptor beta chains were read from a single sample in a study of blood T cells in healthy people across ages. Using its own MiXCR run on the 5' RACE reads, TCRdb lists one record per CDR3 protein. This sample has 1.4 million to 1.5 million distinct CDR3 sequences, with around 39% found just once. Sequencing input: blood. The receptors derive from a young woman in good health. Each CDR3 is given without its conserved first and last residue. The order of the fields is J gene, V gene, CDR3 protein.

J: TRBJ2-2; V: TRBV7-2; CDR3: ASSITSGRAVGTGELF
J: TRBJ2-6; V: TRBV20-1; CDR3: SAPKGTGANVLT
J: TRBJ2-5; V: TRBV20-1; CDR3: SADREETQY
J: TRBJ2-1; V: TRBV2; CDR3: ASGSGSSYNEQF
J: TRBJ2-7; V: TRBV6-1; CDR3: ASAVPDNSYEQY
J: TRBJ2-7; V: TRBV2; CDR3: ASSEARQGTYEQY
J: TRBJ2-1; V: TRBV13; CDR3: ASSLEGRGTF
J: TRBJ2-3; V: TRBV7-2; CDR3: ASSYTGTGTDTQY
J: TRBJ2-3; V: TRBV7-2; CDR3: ASSSTSGGYDTQY
J: TRBJ2-5; V: TRBV5-5; CDR3: ASSHPSRGQGIQETQY
J: TRBJ1-1; V: TRBV7-2; CDR3: ASSFNQNTEAF
J: TRBJ2-7; V: TRBV21-1; CDR3: ASSKGKKWHFAYEQY
J: TRBJ2-1; V: TRBV6-6; CDR3: ASSNAALEYNEQF
J: TRBJ2-5; V: TRBV4-1; CDR3: ASSQTTSYYNEQY
J: TRBJ2-3; V: TRBV5-5; CDR3: ASSTGTSGNKPEDTQY
J: TRBJ2-3; V: TRBV6-1; CDR3: ASPPTRTSGGEPWSTDTQY
J: TRBJ2-1; V: TRBV12-3/TRBV12-4; CDR3: ASSSSGRESTYSEQF
J: TRBJ1-6; V: TRBV11-2; CDR3: ASAKQDQGLNSPLH
J: TRBJ1-2; V: TRBV20-1; CDR3: SAREAGQNLYGYT
J: TRBJ2-1; V: TRBV12-3/TRBV12-4; CDR3: ASRDSGRAGNEQF
J: TRBJ2-1; V: TRBV30; CDR3: AAWTGTSGRAIDNEQF
J: TRBJ2-7; V: TRBV29-1; CDR3: SVDGLAGVNEQY
J: TRBJ2-4; V: TRBV27; CDR3: ASSSRGGTIIAKNIQY
J: TRBJ1-2; V: TRBV10-3; CDR3: AISVRTDYGYT
J: TRBJ1-5; V: TRBV6-2/TRBV6-3; CDR3: ASSYFPKGNQPQH
J: TRBJ1-2; V: TRBV18; CDR3: ASSSGTGGDYGYT
J: TRBJ2-2; V: TRBV9; CDR3: ASSALQGDRVATGELF
J: TRBJ2-5; V: TRBV5-1; CDR3: ASSANVQGRETQY
J: TRBJ2-1; V: TRBV11-3; CDR3: ASSSGLAGGIRNNEQF
J: TRBJ2-3; V: TRBV6-1; CDR3: ASRVSGRGTDTQY
J: TRBJ2-7; V: TRBV12-3/TRBV12-4; CDR3: ASSNRGQSYEQY
J: TRBJ1-5; V: TRBV6-1; CDR3: ASSVKGTQPQH
J: TRBJ2-1; V: TRBV27; CDR3: ASSTSRDRGDEQF
J: TRBJ2-5; V: TRBV27; CDR3: ASRRQGRETQY
J: TRBJ2-7; V: TRBV12-3/TRBV12-4; CDR3: ASSLSQGQGTQY
J: TRBJ2-1; V: TRBV7-3; CDR3: ASSEGIRLAGGLNEQF
J: TRBJ2-7; V: TRBV27; CDR3: ASSPGESSYEQY
J: TRBJ1-2; V: TRBV10-3; CDR3: ATGTGDGYT
J: TRBJ1-6; V: TRBV7-2; CDR3: ASSYPTSAAHYNSPLH
J: TRBJ2-7; V: TRBV4-1; CDR3: ASSQDPGTGSSYEQY
J: TRBJ2-1; V: TRBV2; CDR3: ASSSPPIYNEQF
J: TRBJ1-2; V: TRBV27; CDR3: ASSDRRIWSRGYT
J: TRBJ2-1; V: TRBV7-8; CDR3: ASSLASHPYNEQF
J: TRBJ1-1; V: TRBV5-1; CDR3: ASSLIVEGEAF
J: TRBJ2-3; V: TRBV21-1; CDR3: ASSKRLSPRRRPYEGTDTQY
J: TRBJ2-5; V: TRBV5-1; CDR3: ASRPTLREQETQY
J: TRBJ2-4; V: TRBV5-1; CDR3: ASSLSGVGLAGGPGHIQY